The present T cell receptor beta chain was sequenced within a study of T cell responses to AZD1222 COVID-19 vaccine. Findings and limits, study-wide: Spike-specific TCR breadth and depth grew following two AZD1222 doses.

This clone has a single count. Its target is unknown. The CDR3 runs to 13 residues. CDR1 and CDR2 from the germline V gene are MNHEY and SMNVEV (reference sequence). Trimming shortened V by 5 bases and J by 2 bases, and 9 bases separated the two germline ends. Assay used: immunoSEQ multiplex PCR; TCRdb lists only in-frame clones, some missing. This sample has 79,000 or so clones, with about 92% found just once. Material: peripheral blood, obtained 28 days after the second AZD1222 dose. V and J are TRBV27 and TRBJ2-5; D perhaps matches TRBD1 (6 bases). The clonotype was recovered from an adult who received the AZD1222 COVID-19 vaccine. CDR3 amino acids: CASSRTGQETQYF. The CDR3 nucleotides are TGTGCCAGCAGTAGAACAGGGCAAGAGACCCAGTACTTC.